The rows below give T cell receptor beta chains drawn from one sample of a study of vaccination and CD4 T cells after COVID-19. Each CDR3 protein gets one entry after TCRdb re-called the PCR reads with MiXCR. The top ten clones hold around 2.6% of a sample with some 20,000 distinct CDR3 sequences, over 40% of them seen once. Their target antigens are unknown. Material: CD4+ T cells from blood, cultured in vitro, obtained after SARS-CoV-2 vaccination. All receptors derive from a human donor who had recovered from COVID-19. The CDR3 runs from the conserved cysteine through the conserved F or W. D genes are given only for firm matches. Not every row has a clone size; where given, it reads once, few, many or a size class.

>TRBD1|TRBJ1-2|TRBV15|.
TGTGCCACCAGCCCCCGACAGACAGGGGAAGGCTACACCTTC
CATSPRQTGEGYTF
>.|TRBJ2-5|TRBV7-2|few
TGTGCCAGCAGCTTGGTACAAGAGACCCAGTACTTC
CASSLVQETQYF
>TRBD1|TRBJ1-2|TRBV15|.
TGTGCCACCAGCAGAGACAGGGGGTATTATGGCTACACCTTC
CATSRDRGYYGYTF
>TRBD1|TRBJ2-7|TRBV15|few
TGTGCCACCAGCAGAGATTTACGGGACAGGTCCGCTGGGGAGCAGTACTTC
CATSRDLRDRSAGEQYF
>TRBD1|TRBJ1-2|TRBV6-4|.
TGTGCCAGCAGCGCAGGGGGCCACTATGGCTACACCTTC
CASSAGGHYGYTF
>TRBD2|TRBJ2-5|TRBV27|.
TGTGCCAGCAGGTCTAGCGGGGGTGGGGAGACCCAGTACTTC
CASRSSGGGETQYF
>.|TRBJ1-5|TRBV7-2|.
TGTGCCAGCAGCCTTGGGTCAGCTTATAGCAATCAGCCCCAGCATTTT
CASSLGSAYSNQPQHF
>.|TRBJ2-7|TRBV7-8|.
TGTGCCAGCAGCTTAGGATTAAACTACGAGCAGTACTTC
CASSLGLNYEQYF
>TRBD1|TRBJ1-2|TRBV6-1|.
TGTGCCGGCACAGGGGGCGTTGGCTATGGCTACACCTTC
CAGTGGVGYGYTF
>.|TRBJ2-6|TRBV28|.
TGTGCCAGCAGTTCCGATTTGAGACACGGATTCGGCTCTGGGGCCAACGTCCTGACTTTC
CASSSDLRHGFGSGANVLTF
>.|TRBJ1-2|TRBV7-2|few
TGTGCCAGCAGCTTAGATACGCGGCCCAGGGCCAACTATGGCTACACCTTC
CASSLDTRPRANYGYTF
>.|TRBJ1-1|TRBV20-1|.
TGCAGTGCTAGAGACCCCAGGGGTGTGAACACTGAAGCTTTCTTT
CSARDPRGVNTEAFF
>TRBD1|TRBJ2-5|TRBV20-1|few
TGCAGTGCGAAGACAGGGGTAGAGACCCAGTACTTC
CSAKTGVETQYF
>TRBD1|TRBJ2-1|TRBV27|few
TGTGCCAGCAGTGCCGGGGACAGGGGAAATGAGCAGTTCTTC
CASSAGDRGNEQFF
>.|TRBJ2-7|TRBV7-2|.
TGTGCCAGCAGCTCCCCCGGGACTGGGCACTACGAGCAGTACTTC
CASSSPGTGHYEQYF
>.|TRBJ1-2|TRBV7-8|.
TGTGCCAGCAGCTTACAGGGACCACCGTACTATGGCTACACCTTC
CASSLQGPPYYGYTF
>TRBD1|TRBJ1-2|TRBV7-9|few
TGTGCCAGCAGCGAGACAGGGGGCAATGGCTACACCTTC
CASSETGGNGYTF
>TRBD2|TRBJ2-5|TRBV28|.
TGTGCCAGCAGTTTAACGCTAGCGGGATCAAAGACCCAGTACTTC
CASSLTLAGSKTQYF
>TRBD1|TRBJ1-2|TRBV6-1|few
TGTGCCAGCACCGGGACAGGGTTCTCTAACTATGGCTACACCTTC
CASTGTGFSNYGYTF
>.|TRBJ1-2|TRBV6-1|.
TGTGCCAGCAGTGAAGGTCTGGCAGGACGTTTGGGTGGCTACACCTTC
CASSEGLAGRLGGYTF
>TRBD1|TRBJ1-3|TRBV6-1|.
TGTGCCAGCAGTCCTACAGGGGGCAGAAACACCATATATTTT
CASSPTGGRNTIYF
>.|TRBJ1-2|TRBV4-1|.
TGCGCCAGCAGCCAGGCCAGCGGGGTCGGAGGCTACACCTTC
CASSQASGVGGYTF
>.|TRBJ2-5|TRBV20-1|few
TGCAGTGCTAGGCATGGACAGAAAGAGACCCAGTACTTC
CSARHGQKETQYF
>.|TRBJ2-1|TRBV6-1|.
TGTGCCAGCAAACGGACAGGAGGGGATGAGCAGTTCTTC
CASKRTGGDEQFF
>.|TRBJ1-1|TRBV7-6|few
TGTGCCAGCAGCTTAACCACTGGGAACACTGAAGCTTTCTTT
CASSLTTGNTEAFF
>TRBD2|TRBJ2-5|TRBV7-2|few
TGTGCCAGCAGCCGTGAGGCTAGCGGGGGGGGAGAGACCCAGTACTTC
CASSREASGGGETQYF
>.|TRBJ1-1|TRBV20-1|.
TGCAGTGCTAGGGAGGTTAGGGGTAACACTGAAGCTTTCTTT
CSAREVRGNTEAFF
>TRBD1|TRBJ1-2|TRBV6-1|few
TGTGCCAGCAGTGAATCCGGGACAGGAGTCTATGGCTACACCTTC
CASSESGTGVYGYTF
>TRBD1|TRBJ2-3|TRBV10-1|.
TGCGCCAGCGGGACAGGGCGCACAGATACGCAGTATTTT
CASGTGRTDTQYF
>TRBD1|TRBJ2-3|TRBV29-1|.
TGCAGCGTCGGACAGGGGGCGCTAATTGATACGCAGTATTTT
CSVGQGALIDTQYF
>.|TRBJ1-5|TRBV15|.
TGTGCCACCAGCCGGGACTTTAGCAATCAGCCCCAGCATTTT
CATSRDFSNQPQHF
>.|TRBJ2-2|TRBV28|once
TGTGCCAGCAGATCTCCAGGGCCCACCGGGGAGCTGTTTTTT
CASRSPGPTGELFF
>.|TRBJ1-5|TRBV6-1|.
TGTGCCAGCAGTCGAACCCCCCGCAGTAGTAATCAGCCCCAGCATTTT
CASSRTPRSSNQPQHF
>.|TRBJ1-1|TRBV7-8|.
TGTGCCAGCAGCTTAGGTAAGCTGAACACTGAAGCTTTCTTT
CASSLGKLNTEAFF
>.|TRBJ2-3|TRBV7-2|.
TGTGCCAGCAGCACCCCTCCGAGTGGGGTGCAGGGCGGACGGGGGACAGATACGCAGTATTTT
CASSTPPSGVQGGRGTDTQYF
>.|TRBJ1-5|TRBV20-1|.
TGCAGTGCTAGTGTGGTCACAGTGAAGAATCAGCCCCAGCATTTT
CSASVVTVKNQPQHF
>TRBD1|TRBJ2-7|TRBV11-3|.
TGTGCCAGCAGTGGGACAGCGAGCTCCTACGAGCAGTACTTC
CASSGTASSYEQYF
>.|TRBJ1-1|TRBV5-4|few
TGTGCCAGCAGCCCGGTGAGCCTGCGGACTGAAGCTTTCTTT
CASSPVSLRTEAFF
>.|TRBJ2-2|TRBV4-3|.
TGCGCCAGCAGCAGGGAGCGGAACACCGGGGAGCTGTTTTTT
CASSRERNTGELFF
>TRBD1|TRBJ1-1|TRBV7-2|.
TGTGCCAGCAGCACCCGCGGGACAGGATTGAACACTGAAGCTTTCTTT
CASSTRGTGLNTEAFF
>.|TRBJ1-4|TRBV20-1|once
TGCAGTGCTTTACAGGATCCTAATGAAAAACTGTTTTTT
CSALQDPNEKLFF
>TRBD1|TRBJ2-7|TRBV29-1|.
TGCAGCGTTGAAGTGGGGCAGGGGGTATGGGAGCAGTACTTC
CSVEVGQGVWEQYF
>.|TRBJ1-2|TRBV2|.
TGTGCCAGCAATCAGGTGGAAAACTATGGCTACACCTTC
CASNQVENYGYTF
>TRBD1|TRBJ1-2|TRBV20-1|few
TGCAGTGCCATGAACAGGGGGGGCGGCTACACCTTC
CSAMNRGGGYTF
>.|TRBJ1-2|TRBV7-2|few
TGTGCCAGCAGCTTGGGGCAGTACTTCTGGGGCTACACCTTC
CASSLGQYFWGYTF
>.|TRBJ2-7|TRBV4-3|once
TGCGCCAGCAGCCAAGAAGCCGGGGCGTCCTACGAGCAGTACTTC
CASSQEAGASYEQYF
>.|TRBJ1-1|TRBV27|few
TGTGCCAGCAGAGCGACAGTGAACACTGAAGCTTTCTTT
CASRATVNTEAFF
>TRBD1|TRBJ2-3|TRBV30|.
TGTGCCTGGAGTACTTCGACAGGGACAGATACGCAGTATTTT
CAWSTSTGTDTQYF
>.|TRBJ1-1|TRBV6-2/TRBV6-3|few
TGTGCCAGCAATCTAAGAGGGGACGCTGAAGCTTTCTTT
CASNLRGDAEAFF
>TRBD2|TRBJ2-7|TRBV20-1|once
TGCAGTGCTAGTGGGATAGCGGGGATTACCTACGAGCAGTACTTC
CSASGIAGITYEQYF
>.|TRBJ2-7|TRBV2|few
TGTGCCAGCAGCGTTGACACCGGACAGAACAAAGAGCAGTACTTC
CASSVDTGQNKEQYF
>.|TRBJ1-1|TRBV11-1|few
TGTGCCAGCAGCTTAAGGGAAAATGAAGCTTTCTTT
CASSLRENEAFF
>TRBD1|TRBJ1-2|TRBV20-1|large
TGCAGTGCCATAGGGACAGGGGGCGGACACCCTAGGGTCTACACCTTC
CSAIGTGGGHPRVYTF
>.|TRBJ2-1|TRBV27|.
TGTGCCAGCCACGGCTACCAATCGAGAGGGAATGAGCAGTTCTTC
CASHGYQSRGNEQFF